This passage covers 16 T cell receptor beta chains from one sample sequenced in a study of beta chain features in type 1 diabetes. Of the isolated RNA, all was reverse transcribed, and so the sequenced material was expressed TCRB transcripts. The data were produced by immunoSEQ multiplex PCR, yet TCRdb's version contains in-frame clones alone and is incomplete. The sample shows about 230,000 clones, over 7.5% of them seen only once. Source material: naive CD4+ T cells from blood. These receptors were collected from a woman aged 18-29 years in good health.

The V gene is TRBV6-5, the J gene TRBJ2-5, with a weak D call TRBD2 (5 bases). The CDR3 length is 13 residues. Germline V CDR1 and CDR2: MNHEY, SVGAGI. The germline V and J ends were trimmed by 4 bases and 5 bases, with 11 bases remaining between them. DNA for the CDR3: TGTGCCAGCAGTTTCCCGGGAAGCGAGACCCAGTACTTC. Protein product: CASSFPGSETQYF.

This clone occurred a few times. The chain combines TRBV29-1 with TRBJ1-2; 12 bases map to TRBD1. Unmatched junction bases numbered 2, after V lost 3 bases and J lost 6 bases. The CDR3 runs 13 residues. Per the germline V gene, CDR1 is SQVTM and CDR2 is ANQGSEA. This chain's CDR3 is CSVEGQGADGYTF. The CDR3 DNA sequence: TGCAGCGTTGAGGGACAGGGGGCGGATGGCTACACCTTC.

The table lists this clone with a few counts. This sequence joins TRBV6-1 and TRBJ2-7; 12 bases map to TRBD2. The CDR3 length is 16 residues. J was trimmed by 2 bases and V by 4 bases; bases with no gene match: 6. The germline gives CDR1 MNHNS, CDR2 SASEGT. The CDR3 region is CASSARLAGGTYEQYF. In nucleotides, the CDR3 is TGTGCCAGCAGTGCCCGGCTAGCGGGAGGGACCTACGAGCAGTACTTC.

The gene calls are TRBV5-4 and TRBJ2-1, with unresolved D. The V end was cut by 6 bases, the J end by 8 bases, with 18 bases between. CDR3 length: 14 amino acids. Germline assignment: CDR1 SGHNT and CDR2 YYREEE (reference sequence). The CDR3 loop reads CASTTGQKIDEQFF. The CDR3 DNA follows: TGTGCCAGCACCACGGGTCAGAAGATCGATGAGCAGTTCTTC.

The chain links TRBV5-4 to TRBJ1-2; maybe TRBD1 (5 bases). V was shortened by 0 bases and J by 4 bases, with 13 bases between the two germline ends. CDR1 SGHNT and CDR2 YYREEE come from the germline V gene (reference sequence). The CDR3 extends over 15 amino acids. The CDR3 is CASSLDVRQTYGYTF. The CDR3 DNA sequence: TGTGCCAGCAGCTTGGACGTCCGACAGACCTATGGCTACACCTTC.

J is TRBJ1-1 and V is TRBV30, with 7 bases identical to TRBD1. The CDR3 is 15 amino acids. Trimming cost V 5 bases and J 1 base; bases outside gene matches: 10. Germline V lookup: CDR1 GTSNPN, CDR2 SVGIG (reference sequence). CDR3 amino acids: CAWDRDRGGNTEAFF. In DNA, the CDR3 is TGTGCCTGGGATCGGGACAGAGGGGGGAACACTGAAGCTTTCTTT.

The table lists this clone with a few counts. In DNA form, the CDR3 reads TGTGCCAGCCCCGGGCAGGGGACAAACAATGAGCAGTTCTTC. Translated: CASPGQGTNNEQFF. The chain combines TRBV28 with TRBJ2-1; D possibly corresponds to TRBD1 (6 bases). The germline V gene encodes CDR1 MDHEN and CDR2 SYDVKM. The CDR3 is made up of 14 amino acids. Deletions cut 8 bases from V and 5 bases from J, with 16 bases between. The variable domain in full, with the rest retrieved from reference TRBV28 and TRBJ2-1, is DVKVTQSSRYLVKRTGEKVFLECVQDMDHENMFWYRQDPGLGLRLIYFSYDVKMKEKGDIPEGYSVSREKKERFSLILESASTNQTSMYLCASPGQGTNNEQFFGPGTRLTVL.

The CDR3 DNA reads TGTGCCAGTAGTACTGACAGGAGAAAGCAGTACTTC. It yields the protein CASSTDRRKQYF. The chain is built from TRBV19 and TRBJ2-7; D might be TRBD1 (6 bases). Between the trimmed V and J ends, which lost 4 bases and 8 bases, there was a span of 12 bases. The CDR3 runs to 12 residues. Per the germline V gene, CDR1 is LNHDA and CDR2 is SQIVND (reference sequence).

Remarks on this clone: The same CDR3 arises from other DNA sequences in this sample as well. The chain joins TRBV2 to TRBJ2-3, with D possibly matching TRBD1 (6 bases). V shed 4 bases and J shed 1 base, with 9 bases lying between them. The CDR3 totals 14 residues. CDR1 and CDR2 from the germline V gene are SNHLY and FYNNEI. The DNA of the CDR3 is TGTGCCAGCAGTGGGGCAGGGGGCACAGATACGCAGTATTTT. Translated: CASSGAGGTDTQYF.

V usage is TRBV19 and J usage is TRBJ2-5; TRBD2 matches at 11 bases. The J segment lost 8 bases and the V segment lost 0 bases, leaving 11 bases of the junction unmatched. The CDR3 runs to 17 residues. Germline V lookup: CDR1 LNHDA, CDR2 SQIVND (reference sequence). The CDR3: CASSIDGTLAGGPTQYF. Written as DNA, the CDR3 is TGTGCCAGTAGTATAGACGGAACCTTAGCGGGAGGGCCAACCCAGTACTTC. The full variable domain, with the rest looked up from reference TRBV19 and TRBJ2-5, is DGGITQSPKYLFRKEGQNVTLSCEQNLNHDAMYWYRQDPGQGLRLIYYSQIVNDFQKGDIAEGYSVSREKKESFPLTVTSAQKNPTAFYLCASSIDGTLAGGPTQYFGPGTRLLVL.

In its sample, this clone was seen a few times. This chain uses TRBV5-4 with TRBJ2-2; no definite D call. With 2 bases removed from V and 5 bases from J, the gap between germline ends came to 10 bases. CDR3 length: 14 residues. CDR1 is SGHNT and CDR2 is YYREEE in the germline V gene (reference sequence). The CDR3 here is CASSFFSGTGELFF. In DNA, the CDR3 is TGTGCCAGCAGCTTTTTTTCCGGGACCGGGGAGCTGTTTTTT.

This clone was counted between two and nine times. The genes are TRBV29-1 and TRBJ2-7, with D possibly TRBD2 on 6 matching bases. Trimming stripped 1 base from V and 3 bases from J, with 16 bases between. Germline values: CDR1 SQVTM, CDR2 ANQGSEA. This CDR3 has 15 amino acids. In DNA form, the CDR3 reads TGCAGCGTTGAAGGGACCGGGACTCGACTCTACGAGCAGTACTTC. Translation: CSVEGTGTRLYEQYF.

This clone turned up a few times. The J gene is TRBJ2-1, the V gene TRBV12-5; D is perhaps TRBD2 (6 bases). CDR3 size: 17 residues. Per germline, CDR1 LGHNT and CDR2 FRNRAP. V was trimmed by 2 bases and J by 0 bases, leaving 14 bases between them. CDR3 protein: CASGLPIAAASYNEQFF. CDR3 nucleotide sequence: TGTGCTAGTGGTTTGCCGATAGCGGCTGCCTCCTACAATGAGCAGTTCTTC.

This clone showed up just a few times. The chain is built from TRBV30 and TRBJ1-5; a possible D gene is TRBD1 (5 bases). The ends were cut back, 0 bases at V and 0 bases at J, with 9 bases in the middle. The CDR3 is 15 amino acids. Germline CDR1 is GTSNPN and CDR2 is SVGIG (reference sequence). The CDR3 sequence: CAWSVGARSNQPQHF. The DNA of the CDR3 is TGTGCCTGGAGTGTAGGGGCACGTAGCAATCAGCCCCAGCATTTT. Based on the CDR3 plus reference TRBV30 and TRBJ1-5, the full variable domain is SQTIHQWPATLVQPVGSPLSLECTVEGTSNPNLYWYRQAAGRGLQLLFYSVGIGQISSEVPQNLSASRPQDRQFILSSKKLLLSDSGFYLCAWSVGARSNQPQHFGDGTRLSIL.

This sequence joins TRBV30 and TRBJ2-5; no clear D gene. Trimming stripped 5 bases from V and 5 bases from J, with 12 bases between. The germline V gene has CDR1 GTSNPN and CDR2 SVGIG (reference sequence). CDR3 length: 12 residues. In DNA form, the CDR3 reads TGTGCCTGGGGTTCTATTCGCGAGACCCAGTACTTC. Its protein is CAWGSIRETQYF. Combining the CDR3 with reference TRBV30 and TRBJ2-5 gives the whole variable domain SQTIHQWPATLVQPVGSPLSLECTVEGTSNPNLYWYRQAAGRGLQLLFYSVGIGQISSEVPQNLSASRPQDRQFILSSKKLLLSDSGFYLCAWGSIRETQYFGPGTRLLVL.

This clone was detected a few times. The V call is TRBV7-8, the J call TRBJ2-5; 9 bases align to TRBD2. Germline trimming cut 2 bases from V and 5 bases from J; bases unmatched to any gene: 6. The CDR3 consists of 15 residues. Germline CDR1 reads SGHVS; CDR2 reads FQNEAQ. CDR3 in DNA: TGTGCCAGCAGCTTACAGCGGGGGGTATGGGAGACCCAGTACTTC. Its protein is CASSLQRGVWETQYF.